This T cell receptor (beta chain) comes out of a study of cytomegalovirus exposure and HLA in healthy donors. Primers included in the PCR were 60 Vbeta and 13 Jbeta primers. The data were produced by immunoSEQ multiplex PCR, yet TCRdb's version contains in-frame clones alone and is incomplete. The table records fewer than 200,000 clones, 84% of them present only once. Germline V gene data show CDR1 as SGHRS and CDR2 as YFSETQ. The CDR3 contains 18 residues. V lost 4 bases and J lost 2, with 25 bases in between. The TCR was taken from a young man in good health and CMV-seronegative. The chain recombines TRBV5-1 with TRBJ2-7, with TRBD1 as a possible D gene (6 bases). Source material: PBMCs. The CDR3, as DNA: TGCGCCAGCAGCCCGCAGCCAACCTCCACAGGGATCCCCTACGAGCAGTACTTC. It translates to CASSPQPTSTGIPYEQYF. The complete variable domain, with remaining parts taken from reference TRBV5-1 and TRBJ2-7, reads KAGVTQTPRYLIKTRGQQVTLSCSPISGHRSVSWYQQTPGQGLQFLFEYFSETQRNKGNFPGRFSGRQFSNSRSEMNVSTLELGDSALYLCASSPQPTSTGIPYEQYFGPGTRLTVT.